Below, 10 T cell receptor beta chains from the same sample are listed, as sequenced in a study of blood T cell repertoires in COVID-19. Measured with immunoSEQ multiplex PCR; TCRdb has only the in-frame clones, and not every one. The sample lists hundreds of thousands of clones, around 87% occurring once. The sample was peripheral blood. These receptors originate from a human donor in a cohort sampled during active COVID-19.

The rearrangement joins TRBV24-1 to TRBJ2-7; 10 bases align to TRBD1. CDR3 length: 16 residues. Germline-derived CDR1 and CDR2 are KGHDR and SFDVKD. V lost 5 bases to trimming and J lost 2 bases; unmatched junction nucleotides: 8. The CDR3 coding sequence is TGTGCCACCAGTGCGACAGGGGGCAGTTCGCCCTACGAGCAGTACTTC. Translation gives CATSATGGSSPYEQYF.

V usage is TRBV18 and J usage is TRBJ1-6; TRBD1 is a possible D gene (5 bases). CDR3 size: 15 residues. Germline CDR1 reads KGHSH; CDR2 reads LQKENI. Trimming left V 2 bases short and J 10 bases short, with 15 bases between. The CDR3 is CASSPGGKRDSPLHF. The CDR3 DNA follows: TGTGCCAGCTCACCAGGGGGGAAGCGGGACTCACCCCTCCACTTT.

The V and J genes are TRBV29-1 and TRBJ1-2; no clear D gene. Germline V gene sequence: CDR1 SQVTM, CDR2 ANQGSEA. Trimming cost V 4 bases and J 8 bases, with 8 bases left between them. CDR3 length: 10 residues. CDR3 protein: CSVVEVGYTF. As DNA, the CDR3 is TGCAGCGTTGTTGAGGTGGGCTACACCTTC. The variable domain in full, completed from reference TRBV29-1 and TRBJ1-2, reads SAVISQKPSRDICQRGTSLTIQCQVDSQVTMMFWYRQQPGQSLTLIATANQGSEATYESGFVIDKFPISRPNLTFSTLTVSNMSPEDSSIYLCSVVEVGYTFGSGTRLTVV.

The gene calls are TRBV11-2 and TRBJ1-2, with D possibly being TRBD1 (5 bases). This CDR3 spans 15 amino acids. Germline V gene lookup returns CDR1 SGHAT and CDR2 FQNNGV. V shed 6 bases and J shed 4 bases, with 18 bases lying between them. CDR3 loop: CASRRPGARGYGYTF. CDR3 nucleotide sequence: TGTGCCAGCAGACGTCCTGGGGCGCGGGGCTATGGCTACACCTTC.

The chain combines TRBV2 with TRBJ1-4; 7 bases align to TRBD1. Germline lookup yields CDR1 SNHLY and CDR2 FYNNEI. The CDR3 has 15 amino acids. Germline trimming cut 5 bases from V and 4 bases from J; bases unmatched to any gene: 7. The CDR3 region is CASSSRDRSNEKLFF. The DNA of the CDR3 is TGTGCCAGCAGTTCCCGGGACAGAAGTAATGAAAAACTGTTTTTT.

V is TRBV7-8 and J is TRBJ2-3, with D possibly being TRBD1 (6 bases). Germline CDR1 SGHVS, CDR2 FQNEAQ. The CDR3 runs to 14 residues. V was trimmed by 3 bases and J by 4 bases, leaving 11 bases between them. CDR3 sequence (DNA): TGTGCCAGCAGCTTGTATGGGGGCCCAGATACGCAGTATTTT. Residues: CASSLYGGPDTQYF.

This chain joins TRBV18 and TRBJ2-7, with 9 bases fitting TRBD2. V lost 1 base and J lost 6; bases outside the gene matches: 4. The CDR3 covers 14 residues. The germline V gene encodes CDR1 KGHSH and CDR2 LQKENI. CDR3 loop: CASSPRGLASEQYF. For the CDR3, the DNA is TGTGCCAGCTCACCACGGGGACTAGCATCCGAGCAGTACTTC.

The gene calls are TRBV30 and TRBJ2-5; 8 bases match TRBD2. The CDR3 sequence is 13 residues long. Germline V gene data show CDR1 as GTSNPN and CDR2 as SVGIG (reference sequence). J gave up 5 bases and V 3 bases, and 5 bases lay outside the gene matches. The CDR3 protein is CAWRSSGSETQYF. CDR3 bases: TGTGCCTGGAGATCCAGCGGGAGCGAGACCCAGTACTTC.

This clone appeared a single time. This chain connects TRBV7-9 to TRBJ2-7; the match to TRBD2 covers 8 bases. The length of the CDR3 is 14 residues. V gave up 4 bases and J gave up 7 bases; unmatched junction bases: 9. Germline V CDR1 and CDR2: SEHNR, FQNEAQ (reference sequence). The CDR3 nucleotides read TGTGCCAGCAGCTCTCGGGGGGGATATGAAGAGCAGTACTTC. The encoded protein is CASSSRGGYEEQYF.

The rearrangement uses TRBV29-1 and TRBJ2-7; the match to TRBD1 covers 9 bases. This CDR3 has 12 amino acids. From germline, CDR1 is SQVTM and CDR2 ANQGSEA. The V gene end was trimmed by 6 bases and the J gene end by 6 bases; junction bases not matched to a gene: 6. For the CDR3, the DNA is TGCAGCGTCGAGGCGACAGGGGGCGAGCAGTACTTC. This gives the protein CSVEATGGEQYF.